The T cell receptor (beta chain) under discussion was sequenced for a study of blood T cell repertoires in COVID-19. Study at large: The United States, Italy and Spain supplied acute and convalescent COVID-19 samples.

Germline-derived CDR1 and CDR2 are KGHDR and SFDVKD. The CDR3 is made up of 15 amino acids. V lost 5 bases, J lost 1 base, and 6 bases stayed unmatched. Everyone who took part was roughly 18 to 89 years old, and they came from 24 US areas. Cohort 3 recovery required two negative PCRs, clearance, or symptom resolution. Using immunoSEQ multiplex PCR, the repertoire was profiled, and TCRdb retains in-frame clones only, with some absent. The sample shows approximately 230,000 clones, approximately 84% of them seen only once. Sequences were obtained from PBMCs or T cells enriched from blood (not recorded which). The origin of this receptor is a man aged 35 to 55 who had recovered from COVID-19. J is TRBJ1-1 and V is TRBV24-1; 7 nucleotides align to TRBD1. Here the CDR3 reads CATSASTGANTEAFF. CDR3 DNA sequence: TGTGCCACCAGTGCTTCTACAGGGGCGAACACTGAAGCTTTCTTT.